This T cell receptor (beta chain) was profiled in a study of prognosis after radiotherapy for stage I lung cancer. About the study: Several of the patients had squamous cell carcinoma tumors, while about a dozen had adenocarcinoma tumors. Distant metastases showed up in a few patients after radiotherapy, at a median of around 7 months, while 15 showed no significant progression.

Two rounds of multiplex PCR amplified TCR beta CDR3 from genomic DNA. Individual primers that were specific to each TRBV and TRBJ gene served in first-round PCR. TCRdb used MiXCR to reprocess the multiplex PCR reads, holding one entry per CDR3 protein. Of fewer than 65,000 distinct CDR3 sequences listed, under 45% are singletons. This CDR3 region has 12 residues. V was clipped by 0 bases and J by 6 bases, with 6 bases between them. Germline values: CDR1 SGDLS, CDR2 YYNGEE. In this sample, this clonotype turned up many times. Sequences were derived from PBMCs, sampled before or after stereotactic body radiation therapy (not recorded which). This TCR derives from a donor at least 50 years old with non-small cell lung cancer. This sequence joins TRBV9 and TRBJ1-1; D remains ambiguous. This CDR3 is CASSVEHSEAFF. The DNA of the CDR3 is TGTGCCAGCAGCGTAGAACATTCTGAAGCTTTCTTT.